Presented here are 26 T cell receptor beta chains from one specimen sequenced in a study of T cells in Graves' hyperthyroidism and ophthalmopathy. RNA transcripts served as the template for amplifying TCR beta CDR3 regions. The primer set for the first-round RT-PCR of the TCR CDR3 was HTBI. A single record per CDR3 protein comes from TCRdb applying MiXCR to the multiplex PCR reads. The sample yields approximately 400,000 distinct CDR3 sequences, 20% to 25% seen once. The sequenced material came from blood. Receptors originate from a man aged 50 to 59 with Graves' hyperthyroidism.

This clonotype was counted a few times. The chain recombines TRBV6-1 with TRBJ1-1, with D unresolved. Germline loops: CDR1 MNHNS, CDR2 SASEGT. CDR3 size: 13 residues. V lost 6 bases to trimming and J lost 4 bases, with 12 bases between them. The chain's CDR3 is CASSRYISTEAFF. The CDR3 coding sequence is TGTGCCAGCAGCCGTTACATTTCCACTGAAGCTTTCTTT.

The CDR3 DNA reads as TGTGCCAGCAGCCGGAGACCCAAAGGGCGTACAGATACGCAGTATTTT. Encoded protein: CASSRRPKGRTDTQYF. The chain has TRBV2 and TRBJ2-3, with unresolved D. Germline lookup yields CDR1 SNHLY and CDR2 FYNNEI. The V end lost 6 bases, the J end lost 3 bases, and 19 bases lay between the germline ends. The CDR3 runs to 16 residues. The full variable domain, its missing parts supplied by reference TRBV2 and TRBJ2-3, is EPEVTQTPSHQVTQMGQEVILRCVPISNHLYFYWYRQILGQKVEFLVSFYNNEISEKSEIFDDQFSVERPDGSNFTLKIRSTKLEDSAMYFCASSRRPKGRTDTQYFGPGTRLTVL.

The rearrangement links TRBV30 to TRBJ2-3, with 9 bases matching TRBD2. With V trimmed by 2 bases and J by 5 bases, 8 bases remained unmatched. Germline V lookup: CDR1 GTSNPN, CDR2 SVGIG (reference sequence). This CDR3 has 15 amino acids. The CDR3 region is CAWSKRTSERDTQYF. Here the CDR3 DNA reads TGTGCCTGGAGTAAGAGGACTAGCGAGCGAGATACGCAGTATTTT.

This chain uses TRBV14 with TRBJ2-7; D possibly corresponds to TRBD2 (6 bases). Germline values: CDR1 SGHDN, CDR2 FVKESK. The V and J ends lost 3 bases and 3 bases respectively, with 21 bases between them. The CDR3 covers 17 residues. CDR3 residues: CASSQMRWGVGGYEQYF. Written as DNA, the CDR3 is TGTGCCAGCAGCCAGATGCGATGGGGGGTTGGTGGCTACGAGCAGTACTTC.

The chain recombines TRBV6-1 with TRBJ1-5; no firm D call. Germline CDR1 and CDR2: MNHNS and SASEGT. V lost 0 bases to trimming and J lost 5 bases, with 11 bases between them. The CDR3 is made up of 15 amino acids. The CDR3 loop reads CASSEASGKDQPQHF. The DNA of the CDR3 is TGTGCCAGCAGTGAAGCAAGCGGGAAAGATCAGCCCCAGCATTTT.

There are a few counts of this clonotype. The V and J genes are TRBV6-1 and TRBJ2-3; D possibly corresponds to TRBD2 (6 bases). The CDR3 is 18 amino acids. The V end lost 0 bases, the J end lost 3 bases, and 19 bases lay between the germline ends. Germline assignment: CDR1 MNHNS and CDR2 SASEGT. CDR3 loop: CASSEAFSAGGKTDTQYF. The CDR3, as DNA: TGTGCCAGCAGTGAAGCTTTCAGTGCCGGGGGAAAAACAGATACGCAGTATTTT.

This clonotype was recorded at least ten times. V and J are TRBV11-2 and TRBJ2-5; D may be TRBD1 or TRBD2 (6 bases each). Looked up from germline, CDR1 is SGHAT and CDR2 is FQNNGV. This CDR3 is 15 amino acids long. V was trimmed by 2 bases and J by 2 bases, leaving 12 bases between them. CDR3 DNA sequence: TGTGCCAGCAGCTTACTCAGGGGAGGTCAAGAGACCCAGTACTTC. Its translation: CASSLLRGGQETQYF.

This clonotype has more than one count but fewer than ten. The rearrangement links TRBV10-2 to TRBJ2-1; perhaps TRBD1 as D (6 bases). Trimming left V 0 bases short and J 7 bases short, with 16 bases between. This CDR3 has 16 amino acids. The germline CDR1 and CDR2 sequences are WSHSY and SAAADI. CDR3 residues: CASSESFGGSGNEQFF. In nucleotides, the CDR3 is TGCGCCAGCAGTGAGTCGTTTGGGGGCTCAGGGAATGAGCAGTTCTTC.

This clonotype was recorded at least ten times. V and J are TRBV2 and TRBJ2-7, with D possibly TRBD2 on 6 matching bases. Looked up from germline, CDR1 is SNHLY and CDR2 is FYNNEI. Trimming pared 7 bases from V and 2 bases from J, leaving 15 bases between. The CDR3 extends over 14 amino acids. The chain's CDR3 is CASKSSSGAYEQYF. The CDR3 nucleotides are TGTGCCAGCAAGAGTTCCTCGGGGGCCTACGAGCAGTACTTC.

Only a few counts were recorded for this clonotype. This chain uses TRBV10-3 with TRBJ2-3, with 8 positions matching TRBD2. Germline V gives CDR1 ENHRY, CDR2 SYGVKD. The CDR3 is made up of 16 amino acids. The ends lost 5 bases at V and 1 base at J; junction bases unmatched: 8. In DNA, the CDR3 is TGTGCCATCAGTAAAAAGCGGGAGTGGGGCACAGATACGCAGTATTTT. Amino acids: CAISKKREWGTDTQYF.

V gene TRBV7-8 combines with J gene TRBJ2-1; D is possibly TRBD2 (5 bases). Trimming pared 2 bases from V and 7 bases from J, leaving 18 bases between. Germline V gene lookup returns CDR1 SGHVS and CDR2 FQNEAQ. The CDR3 is 16 residues long. CDR3 residues: CASSLRRAPPNNEQFF. CDR3 DNA: TGTGCCAGCAGCTTACGGCGGGCCCCCCCCAATAATGAGCAGTTCTTC.

V usage is TRBV20-1 and J usage is TRBJ1-3; D gene unclear. V lost 3 bases and J lost 8, with 11 bases in between. Germline V lookup: CDR1 DFQATT, CDR2 SNEGSKA (reference sequence). The CDR3 consists of 12 residues. CDR3 in amino acids: CSARGFADTIYF. The DNA for the CDR3 is TGCAGTGCTAGGGGTTTTGCCGACACCATATATTTT.

This clonotype turned up a few times. The genes are TRBV20-1 and TRBJ2-1; 11 bases line up with TRBD2. V lost 0 bases and J lost 0; bases outside the gene matches: 4. The length of the CDR3 is 17 residues. CDR1 and CDR2 (germline): DFQATT, SNEGSKA (reference sequence). CDR3 region: CSARELAGGLSYNEQFF. The CDR3 DNA sequence: TGCAGTGCTAGAGAGCTAGCGGGAGGACTCTCCTACAATGAGCAGTTCTTC.

The genes are TRBV2 and TRBJ1-1, with D possibly being TRBD1 (5 bases). The CDR3 is made up of 18 amino acids. Germline values: CDR1 SNHLY, CDR2 FYNNEI. V lost 2 bases and J 2 bases, leaving 21 bases between the germline ends. In nucleotides, the CDR3 is TGTGCCAGCAGTGAACTGAACTTCTCAGGGTGGGGTAACACTGAAGCTTTCTTT. Translation: CASSELNFSGWGNTEAFF. The variable domain in full, with the rest retrieved from reference TRBV2 and TRBJ1-1, is EPEVTQTPSHQVTQMGQEVILRCVPISNHLYFYWYRQILGQKVEFLVSFYNNEISEKSEIFDDQFSVERPDGSNFTLKIRSTKLEDSAMYFCASSELNFSGWGNTEAFFGQGTRLTVV.

This clonotype was seen only a few times. Here the CDR3 reads CASSLARGIGYEQYF. In nucleotides, the CDR3 is TGTGCCAGCAGCTTAGCACGAGGGATCGGCTACGAGCAGTACTTC. The rearrangement joins TRBV7-9 to TRBJ2-7; D perhaps matches TRBD2 (5 bases). From germline, CDR1 is SEHNR and CDR2 FQNEAQ (reference sequence). This CDR3 has 15 amino acids. The ends were cut back, 0 bases at V and 3 bases at J, with 12 bases in the middle.

In this sample, this clonotype turned up many times. The chain links TRBV7-3 to TRBJ2-1; the D gene is possibly TRBD2 (6 bases). Trimming cost V 5 bases and J 2 bases, with 13 bases left between them. The CDR3 runs 15 residues. Germline CDR1 reads SGHTA; CDR2 reads FQGTGA. As DNA, the CDR3 is TGTGCCAGCAGCCCTCTAGCGTCTACCTACAATGAGCAGTTCTTC. It yields the protein CASSPLASTYNEQFF.

The chain carries TRBV12-5 and TRBJ2-7, with 8 positions matching TRBD1. J was trimmed by 2 bases and V by 2 bases; bases with no gene match: 8. The germline V gene encodes CDR1 LGHNT and CDR2 FRNRAP. The CDR3 runs 16 residues. The CDR3 coding sequence is TGTGCTAGTGGTTTGACCGGGACAGGTAACCCCTACGAGCAGTACTTC. Encoded protein: CASGLTGTGNPYEQYF.

The chain uses TRBV7-3 and TRBJ2-1; 12 bases are a match to TRBD2. Unmatched junction bases numbered 12, after V lost 5 bases and J lost 7 bases. The CDR3 spans 17 residues. Germline lookup yields CDR1 SGHTA and CDR2 FQGTGA. The CDR3 DNA sequence: TGTGCCAGCAGCCCTCGGTTTGGGCTAGCGGGAGGGAATGAGCAGTTCTTC. Translated: CASSPRFGLAGGNEQFF. Based on the CDR3 plus reference TRBV7-3 and TRBJ2-1, the full variable domain is GAGVSQTPSNKVTEKGKYVELRCDPISGHTALYWYRQSLGQGPEFLIYFQGTGAADDSGLPNDRFFAVRPEGSVSTLKIQRTERGDSAVYLCASSPRFGLAGGNEQFFGPGTRLTVL.

V is TRBV19 and J is TRBJ2-1, with no clear D. The length of the CDR3 is 13 residues. Per the germline V gene, CDR1 is LNHDA and CDR2 is SQIVND (reference sequence). Trimming took off 6 bases at V and 6 bases at J, with 12 bases between the two ends. This CDR3 reads CASSITPGNEQFF. CDR3 coding DNA: TGTGCCAGTAGCATCACCCCTGGCAATGAGCAGTTCTTC.

The chain couples TRBV18 to TRBJ1-2; TRBD1 is a possible D gene (5 bases). The V gene's germline CDR1 is KGHSH and CDR2 LQKENI. Trimming removed 8 bases from V and 8 bases from J, with 12 bases in between. This CDR3 contains 11 residues. CDR3 region: CASRRDRGYTF. CDR3 in DNA: TGTGCCAGCCGCAGGGACCGCGGCTACACCTTC.

In its sample, this clonotype was seen a few times. Possible read error: a much larger clone is one base away. The CDR3 is CAGSSRRGGSPDTQYF. CDR3 nucleotides: TGTGCCGGCAGTTCCCGCAGGGGTGGGAGCCCAGATACGCAGTATTTT. The chain couples TRBV28 to TRBJ2-3, with D possibly being TRBD1 (6 bases). The CDR3 extends over 16 amino acids. Germline assignment: CDR1 MDHEN and CDR2 SYDVKM. The full variable domain, in which reference TRBV28 and TRBJ2-3 provide the parts outside the CDR3, is DVKVTQSSRYLVKRTGEKVFLECVQDMDHENMFWYRQDPGLGLRLIYFSYDVKMKEKGDIPEGYSVSREKKERFSLILESASTNQTSMYLCAGSSRRGGSPDTQYFGPGTRLTVL.

The gene calls are TRBV5-1 and TRBJ2-3, with a possible D match to TRBD2 (7 bases). The CDR3 has 17 amino acids. Germline CDR1 reads SGHRS; CDR2 reads YFSETQ. Trimming pared 2 bases from V and 1 base from J, leaving 17 bases between. The CDR3 protein is CASSFQSGGRGTDTQYF. The DNA of the CDR3 is TGCGCCAGCAGCTTTCAGTCCGGGGGGCGCGGCACAGATACGCAGTATTTT.

The rearrangement joins TRBV30 to TRBJ2-1; TRBD2 is a possible D gene (6 bases). The CDR3 runs 15 residues. The ends were cut back, 5 bases at V and 3 bases at J, with 17 bases in the middle. Germline assignment: CDR1 GTSNPN and CDR2 SVGIG (reference sequence). Written as DNA, the CDR3 is TGTGCCTGGGATTGGACGGCTAGCGACTACAATGAGCAGTTCTTC. Encoded protein: CAWDWTASDYNEQFF.

The chain combines TRBV12-3 or TRBV12-4 with TRBJ2-3, with D tentatively TRBD2 (7 bases). Trimming cost V 2 bases and J 6 bases, with 15 bases left between them. The CDR3 loop spans 15 amino acids. The CDR3 loop reads CASSLWGGPGDTQYF. CDR3 nucleotide sequence: TGTGCCAGCAGTTTATGGGGGGGCCCGGGGGATACGCAGTATTTT.

This clonotype was detected a few times. The V call is TRBV29-1, the J call TRBJ2-1; 12 nucleotides align to TRBD1. CDR1 is SQVTM, CDR2 ANQGSEA, per germline. CDR3 size: 12 residues. The trim removed 6 bases at V and 9 bases at J, leaving 3 bases unmatched. CDR3 protein: CSVGQGAGEQFF. DNA of the CDR3: TGCAGCGTGGGACAGGGGGCGGGTGAGCAGTTCTTC.

The chain joins TRBV20-1 to TRBJ1-2, with D possibly TRBD1 on 5 matching bases. The CDR3 loop spans 14 amino acids. Germline values: CDR1 DFQATT, CDR2 SNEGSKA (reference sequence). V was trimmed by 2 bases and J by 10 bases, leaving 20 bases between them. The DNA for the CDR3 is TGCAGTGCTAGACCGTCCCCCCAACAGGCCGACTACACCTTC. As protein: CSARPSPQQADYTF.